Shown below are 26 T cell receptor beta chains from a single sample sequenced in a study of early T cells in non-severe SARS-CoV-2 infection. TCRdb redid the calling of the 5' RACE reads with MiXCR, one entry per CDR3 protein. The sample records about 70,000 distinct CDR3 sequences, about 14% being singletons. The source was whole blood, collected at baseline. These receptors all stem from an adult who was a healthcare worker with PCR-confirmed SARS-CoV-2 infection or an uninfected control (not recorded which).

The V and J genes are TRBV27 and TRBJ2-3; 7 bases map to TRBD2. CDR3 size: 14 residues. The germline gives CDR1 MNHEY, CDR2 SMNVEV (reference sequence). Unmatched junction bases numbered 4, after V lost 3 bases and J lost 4 bases. CDR3 residues: CASSLGGSADTQYF. The CDR3 DNA sequence: TGTGCCAGCAGTTTGGGCGGGAGCGCAGATACGCAGTATTTT.

This clonotype showed up just a few times. The V and J genes are TRBV10-3 and TRBJ2-4; 7 nucleotides line up with TRBD1. Trimming at V came to 0 bases and at J to 8 bases, leaving 1 base not matched to a gene. CDR1 and CDR2 from the germline V gene are ENHRY and SYGVKD. The CDR3 consists of 13 residues. CDR3 DNA sequence: TGTGCCATCAGTGAGTCGGGGACAGACATTCAGTACTTC. This sequence encodes CAISESGTDIQYF.

This clonotype was seen many times. The chain links TRBV14 to TRBJ2-7, with 13 bases aligning to TRBD2. Germline loops: CDR1 SGHDN, CDR2 FVKESK. The CDR3 totals 18 residues. Trimming removed 1 base from V and 5 bases from J; junction bases left unmatched: 11. The CDR3 nucleotides are TGTGCCAGCAGCCAAGCCCGGACTAGCGGGAGCCGAGTTAACGAGCAGTACTTC. It translates to CASSQARTSGSRVNEQYF.

This clonotype was picked up many times. The chain combines TRBV5-1 with TRBJ2-1; tentative D call: TRBD2 (7 bases). Germline assignment: CDR1 SGHRS and CDR2 YFSETQ. CDR3 length: 14 residues. V was trimmed by 3 bases and J by 9 bases, leaving 16 bases between them. CDR3 region: CASSSLGRGSEQFF. DNA of the CDR3: TGCGCCAGCAGCTCGCTGGGGAGGGGGAGTGAGCAGTTCTTC.

This clonotype has a count of ten or more. The rearrangement links TRBV14 to TRBJ1-1, with D perhaps matching TRBD1 (5 bases). The CDR3 runs 14 residues. Trimming removed 0 bases at V and 7 bases at J, with 12 bases between. The germline CDR1 and CDR2 sequences are SGHDN and FVKESK. CDR3 DNA sequence: TGTGCCAGCAGCCAAGAGTGGGGACGGGGTGAAGCTTTCTTT. The encoded protein is CASSQEWGRGEAFF.

This clonotype was detected ten times or more. The genes are TRBV28 and TRBJ2-1; 7 nucleotides align to TRBD1. The junction had 9 bases not matched to a gene; V was cut back by 6 bases and J by 1 base. The germline V gene has CDR1 MDHEN and CDR2 SYDVKM. The CDR3 is 16 amino acids. CDR3: CASRARGQGSYNEQFF. The CDR3 DNA reads as TGTGCCAGCAGGGCGAGGGGGCAGGGGTCCTACAATGAGCAGTTCTTC.

The chain uses TRBV5-1 and TRBJ1-1; unclear D gene. Looked up from germline, CDR1 is SGHRS and CDR2 is YFSETQ. The CDR3 is 13 amino acids. Between the trimmed V and J ends, which lost 0 bases and 1 base, there was a span of 4 bases. This CDR3 reads CASSLDPNTEAFF. DNA for the CDR3: TGCGCCAGCAGCTTGGACCCGAACACTGAAGCTTTCTTT.

The chain uses TRBV4-1 and TRBJ2-3, with 9 bases matching TRBD2. This CDR3 is built from 17 residues. Germline V gives CDR1 MGHRA, CDR2 YSYEKL. V shed 1 base and J 4 bases; nucleotides not matched to a gene: 9. This CDR3 is CASSQALAGRRADTQYF. In DNA form, the CDR3 reads TGCGCCAGCAGCCAAGCCCTAGCGGGACGCAGGGCAGATACGCAGTATTTT.

The V gene is TRBV6-5, the J gene TRBJ2-1; a possible D gene is TRBD2 (6 bases). V lost 3 bases to trimming and J lost 9 bases, with 12 bases between them. Germline V gives CDR1 MNHEY, CDR2 SVGAGI. The CDR3 contains 13 residues. CDR3 bases: TGTGCCAGCAGTTATGCGGGGATCGGTGAGCAGTTCTTC. Its protein is CASSYAGIGEQFF.

The V gene is TRBV28, the J gene TRBJ1-1; 7 bases align to TRBD1. V shed 7 bases and J 4 bases; nucleotides not matched to a gene: 6. Germline V lookup: CDR1 MDHEN, CDR2 SYDVKM. The CDR3 has 13 residues. The CDR3 DNA sequence: TGTGCCAGCACCGTGCAGGGGGGCACTGAAGCTTTCTTT. Amino acid sequence: CASTVQGGTEAFF. The full variable domain, with the rest looked up from reference TRBV28 and TRBJ1-1, is DVKVTQSSRYLVKRTGEKVFLECVQDMDHENMFWYRQDPGLGLRLIYFSYDVKMKEKGDIPEGYSVSREKKERFSLILESASTNQTSMYLCASTVQGGTEAFFGQGTRLTVV.

Ten or more counts support this clonotype. The V gene is TRBV6-1, the J gene TRBJ1-1; no clear D gene. Germline V gives CDR1 MNHNS, CDR2 SASEGT. Trimming shortened V by 5 bases and J by 0 bases, and 13 bases separated the two germline ends. This CDR3 contains 15 residues. CDR3 region: CASSLGPQLNTEAFF. In DNA, the CDR3 is TGTGCCAGCAGTTTAGGGCCGCAGTTGAACACTGAAGCTTTCTTT.

This clonotype was seen a handful of times. The V and J genes are TRBV11-2 and TRBJ2-3, with 8 bases matching TRBD1. Germline loops: CDR1 SGHAT, CDR2 FQNNGV. CDR3 size: 15 residues. Unmatched junction bases numbered 4, after V lost 1 base and J lost 4 bases. The DNA of the CDR3 is TGTGCCAGCAGCTTAGTGGGGGGACAGGCAGATACGCAGTATTTT. Translating gives CASSLVGGQADTQYF.

The chain joins TRBV18 to TRBJ2-7; no clear D gene. V lost 6 bases and J lost 0, with 12 bases in between. CDR1 and CDR2 (germline): KGHSH, LQKENI. This CDR3 contains 14 residues. CDR3 coding DNA: TGTGCCAGCTCTCCCCGGGCCAGCTCCTACGAGCAGTACTTC. It encodes CASSPRASSYEQYF. The complete variable domain, with remaining parts taken from reference TRBV18 and TRBJ2-7, reads NAGVMQNPRHLVRRRGQEARLRCSPMKGHSHVYWYRQLPEEGLKFMVYLQKENIIDESGMPKERFSAEFPKEGPSILRIQQVVRGDSAAYFCASSPRASSYEQYFGPGTRLTVT.

This clonotype was seen only a few times. The gene calls are TRBV12-3 or TRBV12-4 and TRBJ1-2; 7 nucleotides align to TRBD1. The CDR3 is 13 residues long. V trimming: 7 bases; J trimming: 8 bases; junction bases outside the gene matches: 10. The CDR3 DNA reads as TGTGCCAGCACCCCCGGGACAGCTAAAGGCTACACCTTC. Protein sequence: CASTPGTAKGYTF.

This clonotype has more than one count but fewer than ten. The chain is built from TRBV28 and TRBJ2-7; TRBD2 is a possible D gene (5 bases). This CDR3 is 16 amino acids long. The V end was cut by 3 bases, the J end by 2 bases, with 17 bases between. Germline assignment: CDR1 MDHEN and CDR2 SYDVKM. Written as DNA, the CDR3 is TGTGCCAGCAGTTTCACCGGGAATCACCCCACCTACGAGCAGTACTTC. This translates into CASSFTGNHPTYEQYF. Combining the CDR3 with reference TRBV28 and TRBJ2-7 gives the whole variable domain DVKVTQSSRYLVKRTGEKVFLECVQDMDHENMFWYRQDPGLGLRLIYFSYDVKMKEKGDIPEGYSVSREKKERFSLILESASTNQTSMYLCASSFTGNHPTYEQYFGPGTRLTVT.

Regarding this clonotype: The junction differs from germline at one of its ends, possibly a read error. The chain couples TRBV11-2 to TRBJ1-2, with TRBD1 identical over 7 bases. The CDR3 covers 14 residues. CDR1 and CDR2 from the germline V gene are SGHAT and FQNNGV. This chain's CDR3 is CASSLETGNYSYTF. As DNA, the CDR3 is TGTGCCAGCAGCTTAGAGACAGGGAACTATAGCTACACCTTC.

The gene calls are TRBV27 and TRBJ2-1; 11 nucleotides line up with TRBD2. This CDR3 is built from 16 residues. The V segment lost 7 bases and the J segment 5 bases; nucleotides outside the gene matches: 10. Germline V gene sequence: CDR1 MNHEY, CDR2 SMNVEV (reference sequence). CDR3 DNA: TGTGCCAGCATCGGGCTAGCGGGAGGTTTCAACAATGAGCAGTTCTTC. Translation gives CASIGLAGGFNNEQFF.

This rearrangement joins TRBV7-6 to TRBJ1-4, with D maybe TRBD1 (5 bases). V was clipped by 6 bases and J by 0 bases, with 11 bases between them. Germline V gene data show CDR1 as SGHVS and CDR2 as FNYEAQ. The CDR3 has 15 amino acids. The CDR3 coding sequence is TGTGCCAGCAGGCCCGGGACTGCAACTAATGAAAAACTGTTTTTT. This translates into CASRPGTATNEKLFF.

The chain employs TRBV5-1 and TRBJ2-5, with no clear D. Germline-derived CDR1 and CDR2 are SGHRS and YFSETQ. The CDR3 contains 16 residues. Trimming took off 0 bases at V and 4 bases at J, with 16 bases between the two ends. The CDR3: CASSLAGDPTGETQYF. CDR3 bases: TGCGCCAGCAGCTTGGCCGGAGATCCGACGGGAGAGACCCAGTACTTC. The full variable domain, rest sourced from reference TRBV5-1 and TRBJ2-5, is KAGVTQTPRYLIKTRGQQVTLSCSPISGHRSVSWYQQTPGQGLQFLFEYFSETQRNKGNFPGRFSGRQFSNSRSEMNVSTLELGDSALYLCASSLAGDPTGETQYFGPGTRLLVL.

The chain recombines TRBV3-1 with TRBJ2-7; 7 positions agree with TRBD2. The germline V gene encodes CDR1 LGHDT and CDR2 YNNKEL (reference sequence). There are 13 residues in the CDR3. Germline trimming cut 2 bases from V and 2 bases from J; bases unmatched to any gene: 0. The CDR3 DNA reads as TGTGCCAGCAGCCAACGGGGGGCCTACGAGCAGTACTTC. It specifies CASSQRGAYEQYF.

The chain combines TRBV28 with TRBJ2-7; possibly TRBD1 for D (6 bases). Germline CDR1 is MDHEN and CDR2 is SYDVKM. With 6 bases removed from V and 7 bases from J, the gap between germline ends came to 25 bases. The CDR3 totals 16 residues. The CDR3 nucleotides read TGTGCCAGCAGCCTAGCCCTGGGGGCACAGGCGAGAGAGCAGTACTTC. This codes for CASSLALGAQAREQYF.

The CDR3 DNA follows: TGTGCCAGCAGTTCCAGGGAAACGTCGCGCAATGAAGCTTTCTTT. Translation: CASSSRETSRNEAFF. The V and J genes are TRBV6-5 and TRBJ1-1; TRBD1 is a possible D gene (5 bases). V was clipped by 4 bases and J by 7 bases, with 19 bases between them. The CDR3 totals 15 residues. CDR1 and CDR2 (germline): MNHEY, SVGAGI.

In its sample, this clonotype was seen a few times. The chain combines TRBV10-1 with TRBJ2-5, with a weak D call TRBD2 (6 bases). Germline CDR1 reads WNHNN; CDR2 reads SYGVQD (reference sequence). Deletions cut 8 bases from V and 1 base from J, with 14 bases between. CDR3 length: 14 amino acids. CDR3 bases: TGCGCCAGCTCTGGGGAGGCCGGCCAAGAGACCCAGTACTTC. It yields the protein CASSGEAGQETQYF.

This chain joins TRBV5-4 and TRBJ2-5; the match to TRBD2 covers 7 bases. This CDR3 is built from 14 residues. Germline V gene data show CDR1 as SGHNT and CDR2 as YYREEE (reference sequence). With 4 bases clipped from V and 5 bases from J, the junction kept 8 bases outside the gene matches. The CDR3 loop is CASSPREGGETQYF. CDR3 DNA: TGTGCCAGCAGCCCCCGCGAGGGAGGGGAGACCCAGTACTTC.

This clonotype was seen more than once but under ten times. The V and J genes are TRBV4-2 and TRBJ2-3; 11 nucleotides align to TRBD1. The CDR3 sequence is 18 residues long. The junction had 10 bases not matched to a gene; V was cut back by 2 bases and J by 3 bases. Germline V CDR1 and CDR2: LGHNA, YNFKEQ. The CDR3 DNA sequence: TGTGCCAGCAGCCAATTTGTTCCCGGGACAGGGGGGACAGATACGCAGTATTTT. It yields the protein CASSQFVPGTGGTDTQYF.

This clonotype appeared a few times. The chain joins TRBV20-1 to TRBJ2-7; 7 bases fit TRBD2. The CDR3 loop spans 15 amino acids. Germline CDR1 is DFQATT and CDR2 is SNEGSKA (reference sequence). The ends lost 4 bases at V and 6 bases at J; junction bases unmatched: 15. In DNA form, the CDR3 reads TGCAGTGCTATACCCCCGAACGGGAGGCGGGCCGAGCAGTACTTC. It is translated as CSAIPPNGRRAEQYF.